Following are 6 T cell receptor beta chains from one sample sequenced in a study of blood T cell repertoires in COVID-19. Sequencing used immunoSEQ multiplex PCR; TCRdb keeps in-frame clones, though not all of them. The table has 300,000 to 350,000 clones, roughly nine tenths seen once. Sequenced material: peripheral blood. All receptors come from a man younger than 35 with active or convalescent COVID-19.

The genes are TRBV9 and TRBJ2-1; TRBD2 aligns across 10 bases. This CDR3 is 17 amino acids long. CDR1 and CDR2 from the germline V gene are SGDLS and YYNGEE. With 3 bases clipped from V and 5 bases from J, the junction kept 11 bases outside the gene matches. CDR3 sequence reads: CASSGGAGTSAHNEQFF. The CDR3 bases are TGTGCCAGCAGCGGAGGAGCCGGGACTAGCGCCCACAATGAGCAGTTCTTC.

V gene TRBV13 combines with J gene TRBJ1-5; TRBD1 is a possible D gene (5 bases). The germline gives CDR1 PRHDT, CDR2 FYEKMQ (reference sequence). Trimming removed 6 bases from V and 1 base from J, with 13 bases in between. The CDR3 covers 15 residues. The chain's CDR3 is CASSLGRESNQPQHF. CDR3 in DNA: TGTGCCAGCAGTCTGGGGCGGGAGAGCAATCAGCCCCAGCATTTT.

This clone was detected only once. This chain joins TRBV14 and TRBJ1-3, with 8 positions matching TRBD1. V was pared by 1 base and J by 8 bases, with 7 bases of the junction left unmatched. The CDR3 length is 15 residues. Germline values: CDR1 SGHDN, CDR2 FVKESK. CDR3 region: CASSQAAGGWYTIYF. The CDR3 nucleotides are TGTGCCAGCAGCCAAGCCGCAGGGGGCTGGTACACCATATATTTT.

V usage is TRBV27 and J usage is TRBJ2-1; a possible D gene is TRBD1 (5 bases). Trimming removed 9 bases from V and 4 bases from J, with 16 bases in between. Germline lookup yields CDR1 MNHEY and CDR2 SMNVEV (reference sequence). The CDR3 has 14 amino acids. DNA for the CDR3: TGTGCCAGTTCCGTAAGGGGCAGGTACAATGAGCAGTTCTTC. Amino acid sequence: CASSVRGRYNEQFF.

The CDR3 is CASSFPTGFEQYF. In DNA, the CDR3 is TGTGCCAGCAGCTTCCCGACAGGGTTCGAGCAGTACTTC. V usage is TRBV5-5 and J usage is TRBJ2-7; 7 bases map to TRBD1. With V trimmed by 2 bases and J by 6 bases, 5 bases remained unmatched. The length of the CDR3 is 13 residues. Germline loops: CDR1 SGHKS, CDR2 YYEKEE (reference sequence).

V gene TRBV9 combines with J gene TRBJ1-1; D call uncertain. Germline CDR1 and CDR2: SGDLS and YYNGEE. The CDR3 covers 11 residues. With 9 bases removed from V and 1 base from J, the gap between germline ends came to 7 bases. CDR3: CAIPKNTEAFF. The CDR3 nucleotides are TGTGCCATTCCTAAGAACACTGAAGCTTTCTTT.